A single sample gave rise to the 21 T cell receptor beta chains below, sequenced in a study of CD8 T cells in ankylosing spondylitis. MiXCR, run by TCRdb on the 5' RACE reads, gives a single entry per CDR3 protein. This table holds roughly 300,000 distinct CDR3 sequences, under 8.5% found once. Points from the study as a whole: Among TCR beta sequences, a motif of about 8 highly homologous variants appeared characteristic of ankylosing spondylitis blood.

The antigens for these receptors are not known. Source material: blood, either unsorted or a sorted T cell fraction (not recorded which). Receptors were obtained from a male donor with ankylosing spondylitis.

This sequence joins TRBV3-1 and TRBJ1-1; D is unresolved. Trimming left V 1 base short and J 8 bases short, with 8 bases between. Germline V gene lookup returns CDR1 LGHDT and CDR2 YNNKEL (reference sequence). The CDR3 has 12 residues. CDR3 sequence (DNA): TGTGCCAGCAGCCAAGCATCTGGGGAAGCTTTCTTT. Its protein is CASSQASGEAFF.

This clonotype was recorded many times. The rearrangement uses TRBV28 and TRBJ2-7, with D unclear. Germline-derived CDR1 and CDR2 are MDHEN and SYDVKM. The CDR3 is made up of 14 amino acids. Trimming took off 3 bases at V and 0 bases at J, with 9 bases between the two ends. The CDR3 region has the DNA TGTGCCAGCAGTTTTCGGATTACCTCCTACGAGCAGTACTTC. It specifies CASSFRITSYEQYF.

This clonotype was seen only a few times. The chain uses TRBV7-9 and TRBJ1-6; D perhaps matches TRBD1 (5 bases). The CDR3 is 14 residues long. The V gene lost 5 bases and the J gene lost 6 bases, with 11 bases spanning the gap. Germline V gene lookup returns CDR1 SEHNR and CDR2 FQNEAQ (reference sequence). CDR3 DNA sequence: TGTGCCAGCAGCAAGACAGTAGCTAATTCACCCCTCCACTTT. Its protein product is CASSKTVANSPLHF.

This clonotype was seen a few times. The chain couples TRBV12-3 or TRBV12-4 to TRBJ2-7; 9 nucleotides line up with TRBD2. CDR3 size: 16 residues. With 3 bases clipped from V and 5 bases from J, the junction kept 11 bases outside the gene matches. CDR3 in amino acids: CASSFSRGRGINEQYF. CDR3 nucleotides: TGTGCCAGCAGTTTCTCCCGCGGGAGGGGGATCAACGAGCAGTACTTC.

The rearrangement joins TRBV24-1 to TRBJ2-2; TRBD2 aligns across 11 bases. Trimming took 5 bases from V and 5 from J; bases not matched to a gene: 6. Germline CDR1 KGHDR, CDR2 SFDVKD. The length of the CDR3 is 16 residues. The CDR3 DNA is TGTGCCACCAGTGCCCGAACTAGCGGGAGTACCGGGGAGCTGTTTTTT. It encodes CATSARTSGSTGELFF.

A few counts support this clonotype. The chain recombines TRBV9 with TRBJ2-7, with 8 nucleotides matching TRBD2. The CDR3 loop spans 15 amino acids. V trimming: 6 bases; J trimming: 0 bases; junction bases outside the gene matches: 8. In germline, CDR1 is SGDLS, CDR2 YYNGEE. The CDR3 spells CASTPGGGSSYEQYF. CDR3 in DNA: TGTGCCAGCACCCCGGGCGGGGGGAGCTCCTACGAGCAGTACTTC.

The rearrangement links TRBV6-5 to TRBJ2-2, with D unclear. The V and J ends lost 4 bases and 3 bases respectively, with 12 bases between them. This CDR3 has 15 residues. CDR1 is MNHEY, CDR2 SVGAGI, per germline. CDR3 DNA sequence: TGTGCCAGCAGTTCCCCTTCTGCGGACACCGGGGAGCTGTTTTTT. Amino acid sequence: CASSSPSADTGELFF.

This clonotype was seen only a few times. CDR3 sequence reads: CASSGGGQEAYEQYF. The DNA for the CDR3 is TGTGCCAGCAGCGGGGGGGGACAGGAGGCCTACGAGCAGTACTTC. The V and J genes are TRBV7-2 and TRBJ2-7; D is perhaps TRBD1 (8 bases). CDR3 length equals 15 residues. Trimming shortened V by 5 bases and J by 2 bases, and 16 bases separated the two germline ends. The V gene's germline CDR1 is SGHTA and CDR2 FQGNSA. The full variable domain, its missing parts supplied by reference TRBV7-2 and TRBJ2-7, is GAGVSQSPSNKVTEKGKDVELRCDPISGHTALYWYRQSLGQGLEFLIYFQGNSAPDKSGLPSDRFSAERTGGSVSTLTIQRTQQEDSAVYLCASSGGGQEAYEQYFGPGTRLTVT.

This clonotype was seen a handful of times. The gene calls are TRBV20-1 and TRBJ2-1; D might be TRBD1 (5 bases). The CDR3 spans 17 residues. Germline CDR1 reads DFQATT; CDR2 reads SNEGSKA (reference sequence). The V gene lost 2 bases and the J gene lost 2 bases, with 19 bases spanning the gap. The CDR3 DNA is TGCAGTGCTAGAATCAGGGTCCGGACCGAGACCTACAATGAGCAGTTCTTC. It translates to CSARIRVRTETYNEQFF.

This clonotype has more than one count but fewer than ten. The DNA of the CDR3 is TGCAGCGTCGCCCCTCAGACCCAAGAGACCCAGTACTTC. Translation: CSVAPQTQETQYF. This chain uses TRBV29-1 with TRBJ2-5; D is ambiguous. The germline CDR1 and CDR2 sequences are SQVTM and ANQGSEA. There are 13 residues in the CDR3. Trimming took 6 bases from V and 1 from J, leaving 12 bases between them.

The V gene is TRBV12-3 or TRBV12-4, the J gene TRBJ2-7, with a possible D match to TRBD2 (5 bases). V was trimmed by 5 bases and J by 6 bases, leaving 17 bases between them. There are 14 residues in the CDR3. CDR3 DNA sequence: TGTGCCAGCAGTCTTGAGTCGGGGAATGGCGAGCAGTACTTC. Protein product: CASSLESGNGEQYF.

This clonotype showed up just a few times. The CDR3 sequence is CASSDGQGGINEQYF. Written as DNA, the CDR3 is TGTGCCAGCAGTGACGGCCAGGGGGGAATCAACGAGCAGTACTTC. The rearrangement joins TRBV6-4 to TRBJ2-7, with D perhaps matching TRBD1 (7 bases). The CDR3 consists of 15 residues. V lost 2 bases to trimming and J lost 5 bases, with 16 bases between them. Germline V gene data show CDR1 as MRHNA and CDR2 as SNTAGT.

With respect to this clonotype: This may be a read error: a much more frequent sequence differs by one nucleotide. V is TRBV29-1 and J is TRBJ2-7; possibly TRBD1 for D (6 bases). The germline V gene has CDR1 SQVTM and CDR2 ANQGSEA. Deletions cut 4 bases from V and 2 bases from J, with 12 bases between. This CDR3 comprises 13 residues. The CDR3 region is CSVVDGGTYEQYF. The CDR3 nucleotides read TGCAGCGTTGTAGATGGGGGCACCTACGAGCAGTACTTC.

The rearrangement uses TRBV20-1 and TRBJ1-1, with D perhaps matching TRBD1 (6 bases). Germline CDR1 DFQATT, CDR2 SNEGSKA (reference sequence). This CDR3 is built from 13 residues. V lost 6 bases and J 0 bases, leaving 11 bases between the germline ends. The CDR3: CSAGQFLNTEAFF. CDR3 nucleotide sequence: TGCAGTGCAGGACAGTTCCTGAACACTGAAGCTTTCTTT.

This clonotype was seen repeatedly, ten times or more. In nucleotides, the CDR3 is TGTGCCAGCAGTCATGCGCTAGCGGCGGGGAATGAGCAGTTCTTC. Translating it yields CASSHALAAGNEQFF. The V gene is TRBV7-9, the J gene TRBJ2-1; TRBD2 matches 7 bases. Germline CDR1 and CDR2: SEHNR and FQNEAQ (reference sequence). The CDR3 is made up of 15 amino acids. J gave up 7 bases and V 6 bases, and 12 bases lay outside the gene matches.

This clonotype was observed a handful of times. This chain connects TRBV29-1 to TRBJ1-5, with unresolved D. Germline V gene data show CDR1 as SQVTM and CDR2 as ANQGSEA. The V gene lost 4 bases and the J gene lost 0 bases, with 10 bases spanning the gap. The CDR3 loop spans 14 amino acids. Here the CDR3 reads CSVGGDYSNQPQHF. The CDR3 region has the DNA TGCAGCGTTGGCGGGGATTATAGCAATCAGCCCCAGCATTTT.

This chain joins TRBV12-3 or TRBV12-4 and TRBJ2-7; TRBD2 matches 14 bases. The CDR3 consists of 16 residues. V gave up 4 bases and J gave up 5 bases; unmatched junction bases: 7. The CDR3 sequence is CASSSMGLAGVHEQYF. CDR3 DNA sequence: TGTGCCAGCAGTTCCATGGGACTAGCGGGAGTCCACGAGCAGTACTTC.

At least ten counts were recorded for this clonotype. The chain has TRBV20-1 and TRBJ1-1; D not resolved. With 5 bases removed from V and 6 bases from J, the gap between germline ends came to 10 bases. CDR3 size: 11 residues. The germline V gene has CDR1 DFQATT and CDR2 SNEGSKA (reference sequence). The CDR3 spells CSAGLGAEAFF. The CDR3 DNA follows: TGCAGTGCTGGTCTAGGCGCTGAAGCTTTCTTT.

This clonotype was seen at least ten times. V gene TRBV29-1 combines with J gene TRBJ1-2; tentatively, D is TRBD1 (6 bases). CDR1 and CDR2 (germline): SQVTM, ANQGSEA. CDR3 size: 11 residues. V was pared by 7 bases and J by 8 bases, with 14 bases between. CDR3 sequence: CSAGGGEGYTF. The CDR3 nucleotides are TGCAGCGCTGGGGGGGGCGAGGGCTACACCTTC.

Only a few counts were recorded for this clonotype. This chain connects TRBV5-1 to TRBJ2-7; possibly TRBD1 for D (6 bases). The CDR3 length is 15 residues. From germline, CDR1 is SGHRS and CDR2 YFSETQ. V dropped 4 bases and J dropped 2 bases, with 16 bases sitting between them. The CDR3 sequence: CASSTYREGAYEQYF. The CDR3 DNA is TGCGCCAGCAGCACTTACAGGGAAGGGGCCTACGAGCAGTACTTC.

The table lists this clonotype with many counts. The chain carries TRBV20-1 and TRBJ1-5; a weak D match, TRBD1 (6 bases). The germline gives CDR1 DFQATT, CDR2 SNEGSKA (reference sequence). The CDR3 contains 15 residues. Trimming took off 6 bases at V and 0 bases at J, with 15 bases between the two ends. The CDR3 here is CSATKGGYSNQPQHF. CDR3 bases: TGCAGTGCCACTAAGGGGGGTTATAGCAATCAGCCCCAGCATTTT.